These 30 T cell receptor beta chains share one sample of origin, sequenced in a study of T cell responses to AZD1222 COVID-19 vaccine. Profiled with immunoSEQ multiplex PCR; TCRdb holds only in-frame clones, not every one. The repertoire holds around 99,000 clones, with about 85% as singletons. Source: peripheral blood, taken on day 0 of AZD1222 vaccination. The source is an adult in good health.

The chain is built from TRBV6-2 or TRBV6-3 and TRBJ2-3; D not certain. The CDR3 length is 13 residues. Trimming cost V 1 base and J 2 bases, with 4 bases left between them. Germline-derived CDR1 and CDR2 are MNHEY and SVGEGT. The CDR3 bases are TGTGCCAGCAGTTACTGGGTCACAGATACGCAGTATTTT. Protein: CASSYWVTDTQYF.

The J gene is TRBJ2-7, the V gene TRBV7-2; 9 bases are a match to TRBD1. The germline V gene encodes CDR1 SGHTA and CDR2 FQGNSA. This CDR3 is built from 15 residues. V lost 2 bases, J lost 3 bases, and 5 bases stayed unmatched. In DNA form, the CDR3 reads TGTGCCAGCAGCTTATCCGGGACAGGGCTCTACGAGCAGTACTTC. It yields the protein CASSLSGTGLYEQYF.

The chain links TRBV28 to TRBJ1-2, with TRBD1 matching over 7 bases. With V trimmed by 6 bases and J by 7 bases, 8 bases remained unmatched. The germline V gene has CDR1 MDHEN and CDR2 SYDVKM. The CDR3 contains 13 residues. The CDR3 spells CASRSRDSSGYTF. The DNA of the CDR3 is TGTGCCAGCAGGAGCCGGGACAGCAGTGGCTACACCTTC.

The rearrangement links TRBV4-1 to TRBJ1-1; possible D gene TRBD1, 5 bases. V dropped 4 bases and J dropped 3 bases, with 12 bases sitting between them. This CDR3 region has 14 residues. Looked up from germline, CDR1 is MGHRA and CDR2 is YSYEKL. The CDR3 region has the DNA TGCGCCAGCAGCCTTCGGGGGATAGACACTGAAGCTTTCTTT. Translating it yields CASSLRGIDTEAFF.

The rearrangement joins TRBV6-5 to TRBJ1-2, with TRBD1 matching 7 bases. CDR1 MNHEY and CDR2 SVGAGI come from the germline V gene. The CDR3 is made up of 15 amino acids. V lost 6 bases, J lost 0 bases, and 7 bases stayed unmatched. CDR3 sequence (DNA): TGTGCCAGCAGGTCGACAGGGTCAGCTAACTATGGCTACACCTTC. Translation gives CASRSTGSANYGYTF.

The chain joins TRBV9 to TRBJ1-1; no clear D. Germline CDR1 is SGDLS and CDR2 is YYNGEE. There are 14 residues in the CDR3. Trimming stripped 0 bases from V and 1 base from J, with 7 bases between. The CDR3 DNA reads as TGTGCCAGCAGCGTAGGCAACCCGAACACTGAAGCTTTCTTT. This translates into CASSVGNPNTEAFF.

This clone was detected only once. The V call is TRBV21-1, the J call TRBJ2-3; the listed D gene, TRBD2, was not tested against the DNA. TRBV21-1 is assigned pseudogene status. CDR3 length equals 13 residues. The CDR3 sequence is CASSEGLTDTQYF. The CDR3 bases are TGTGCCAGCTCCGAGGGCCTCACAGATACGCAGTATTTT.

This chain uses TRBV2 with TRBJ1-5; no firm D call. Trimming took off 1 base at V and 2 bases at J, with 9 bases between the two ends. CDR1 and CDR2 from the germline V gene are SNHLY and FYNNEI. The CDR3 length is 15 residues. CDR3 sequence reads: CASSEGDGGNQPQHF. The CDR3 DNA sequence: TGTGCCAGCAGTGAAGGAGATGGGGGCAATCAGCCCCAGCATTTT.

This chain joins TRBV19 and TRBJ1-1; D is undetermined. The CDR3 contains 13 residues. Germline CDR1 reads LNHDA; CDR2 reads SQIVND (reference sequence). V lost 3 bases and J 1 base, leaving 6 bases between the germline ends. The CDR3 reads CASSITENTEAFF. CDR3 DNA: TGTGCCAGTAGTATCACGGAGAACACTGAAGCTTTCTTT.

The chain carries TRBV6-5 and TRBJ2-7; unclear D gene. The CDR3 is 13 amino acids. Trimming removed 2 bases from V and 3 bases from J, with 8 bases in between. Germline CDR1 and CDR2: MNHEY and SVGAGI. The CDR3 sequence is CASSYGNLYEQYF. The CDR3 nucleotides read TGTGCCAGCAGTTACGGCAATCTCTACGAGCAGTACTTC.

The chain employs TRBV7-2 and TRBJ2-3; TRBD2 matches 8 bases. CDR3 length equals 17 residues. V was clipped by 2 bases and J by 5 bases; unmatched bases: 12. Per the germline V gene, CDR1 is SGHTA and CDR2 is FQGNSA. The CDR3 nucleotides read TGTGCCAGCAGCTTAAACGGGGGGGCCCCCCGCAGAGATACGCAGTATTTT. Translated, it gives CASSLNGGAPRRDTQYF.

V gene TRBV18 combines with J gene TRBJ2-2; TRBD2 matches 7 bases. CDR1 KGHSH and CDR2 LQKENI come from the germline V gene. The CDR3 sequence is 16 residues long. Unmatched junction bases numbered 11, after V lost 6 bases and J lost 4 bases. The CDR3 spells CASSPRLAPTTGELFF. In nucleotides, the CDR3 is TGTGCCAGCTCGCCCCGACTAGCCCCTACCACCGGGGAGCTGTTTTTT. Together with reference TRBV18 and TRBJ2-2, the CDR3 gives the full variable domain: NAGVMQNPRHLVRRRGQEARLRCSPMKGHSHVYWYRQLPEEGLKFMVYLQKENIIDESGMPKERFSAEFPKEGPSILRIQQVVRGDSAAYFCASSPRLAPTTGELFFGEGSRLTVL.

CDR3 in amino acids: CASSEVDPEQYF. In DNA form, the CDR3 reads TGTGCCAGCAGTGAGGTGGATCCCGAGCAGTACTTC. The chain links TRBV2 to TRBJ2-7; D ambiguous. Germline CDR1 reads SNHLY; CDR2 reads FYNNEI. This CDR3 comprises 12 residues. V gave up 3 bases and J gave up 6 bases, with 9 bases separating them.

The chain uses TRBV7-3 and TRBJ2-1; no clear D. The germline V and J ends were trimmed by 5 bases and 2 bases, with 13 bases remaining between them. CDR3 length: 15 amino acids. Germline-derived CDR1 and CDR2 are SGHTA and FQGTGA. CDR3 sequence: CASSSLADPYNEQFF. In DNA form, the CDR3 reads TGTGCCAGCAGCAGCCTCGCGGACCCCTACAATGAGCAGTTCTTC.

This clone was observed a single time. The chain recombines TRBV7-9 with TRBJ2-2; D gene unclear. The CDR3 sequence is 12 residues long. Germline loops: CDR1 SEHNR, CDR2 FQNEAQ (reference sequence). The V and J ends lost 1 base and 4 bases respectively, with 1 base between them. CDR3 bases: TGTGCCAGCAGCTTAGGCACCGGGGAGCTGTTTTTT. Its translation is CASSLGTGELFF. Together with reference TRBV7-9 and TRBJ2-2, the CDR3 gives the full variable domain: DTGVSQNPRHKITKRGQNVTFRCDPISEHNRLYWYRQTLGQGPEFLTYFQNEAQLEKSRLLSDRFSAERPKGSFSTLEIQRTEQGDSAMYLCASSLGTGELFFGEGSRLTVL.

This sequence joins TRBV4-1 and TRBJ2-7, with D perhaps TRBD1 (5 bases). CDR3 length equals 14 residues. V was trimmed by 2 bases and J by 0 bases, leaving 8 bases between them. The V gene's germline CDR1 is MGHRA and CDR2 YSYEKL. The CDR3 coding sequence is TGCGCCAGCAGCCAACCGACAGTCTCCTACGAGCAGTACTTC. Translating it yields CASSQPTVSYEQYF.

The chain joins TRBV3-1 (or the pseudogene TRBV3-2) to TRBJ2-6; 8 bases are a match to TRBD1. The CDR3 sequence is 18 residues long. Germline loops: CDR1 LGHDT, CDR2 YNNKEL (reference sequence). J lost 4 bases, V lost 0 bases, and 8 bases had no gene match. The CDR3, as DNA: TGTGCCAGCAGCCAAGAACAGGGGGAATCCCTCGGGGCCAACGTCCTGACTTTC. Protein product: CASSQEQGESLGANVLTF.

The chain employs TRBV6-2 or TRBV6-3 and TRBJ1-1; TRBD1 agrees at 9 bases. CDR3 size: 16 residues. J lost 1 base, V lost 5 bases, and 8 bases had no gene match. Germline CDR1 and CDR2: MNHEY and SVGEGT. The CDR3 region is CASSQPGQGRNTEAFF. The CDR3 bases are TGTGCCAGCAGTCAACCGGGACAGGGAAGGAACACTGAAGCTTTCTTT.

CDR3 loop: CASSRGVAGNTIYF. The CDR3 DNA is TGTGCCAGCAGCCGAGGGGTGGCTGGAAACACCATATATTTT. The chain combines TRBV5-6 with TRBJ1-3, with a tentative D call TRBD1 (5 bases). Germline-derived CDR1 and CDR2 are SGHDT and YYEEEE. The CDR3 consists of 14 residues. Trimming left V 4 bases short and J 2 bases short, with 10 bases between.

The genes are TRBV12-5 and TRBJ2-2; TRBD1 agrees at 9 bases. Germline values: CDR1 LGHNT, CDR2 FRNRAP. Trimming at V came to 1 base and at J to 1 base, leaving 1 base not matched to a gene. The CDR3 covers 16 residues. The chain's CDR3 is CASGLGQGVNTGELFF. The CDR3 DNA follows: TGTGCTAGTGGTTTGGGACAGGGGGTGAACACCGGGGAGCTGTTTTTT.

The gene calls are TRBV30 and TRBJ1-2; tentatively, D is TRBD1 (6 bases). Germline loops: CDR1 GTSNPN, CDR2 SVGIG (reference sequence). The CDR3 extends over 12 amino acids. The V end lost 2 bases, the J end lost 3 bases, and 7 bases lay between the germline ends. The CDR3 is CAWSRQDYGYTF. The CDR3 DNA is TGTGCCTGGAGTCGACAGGACTATGGCTACACCTTC.

The chain joins TRBV27 to TRBJ1-2; 9 positions agree with TRBD1. Germline CDR1 reads MNHEY; CDR2 reads SMNVEV (reference sequence). This CDR3 has 17 residues. V trimming: 3 bases; J trimming: 4 bases; junction bases outside the gene matches: 12. The CDR3, as DNA: TGTGCCAGCAGTTTCTCTTTGGGGACAGGGAGACGCTATGGCTACACCTTC. This translates into CASSFSLGTGRRYGYTF.

The chain has TRBV5-8 and TRBJ2-3, with TRBD1 identical over 12 bases. Germline CDR1 and CDR2: SGHTS and YDEGEE. The CDR3 sequence is 15 residues long. Losses at the gene ends were 0 bases for V and 4 bases for J; bases not matched to a gene: 0. Written as DNA, the CDR3 is TGTGCCAGCAGCTTGGGGGACAGGGGGCCAGATACGCAGTATTTT. Translation gives CASSLGDRGPDTQYF.

This chain joins TRBV5-5 and TRBJ2-5; D perhaps matches TRBD2 (6 bases). Trimming stripped 3 bases from V and 1 base from J, with 19 bases between. CDR1 and CDR2 (germline): SGHKS, YYEKEE (reference sequence). The CDR3 contains 17 residues. The CDR3 DNA sequence: TGTGCCAGCAGCTGGGCCCCGGGGCGGGGATTCCAAGAGACCCAGTACTTC. The encoded protein is CASSWAPGRGFQETQYF. Supplemented by reference TRBV5-5 and TRBJ2-5, the full variable domain reads DAGVTQSPTHLIKTRGQQVTLRCSPISGHKSVSWYQQVLGQGPQFIFQYYEKEERGRGNFPDRFSARQFPNYSSELNVNALLLGDSALYLCASSWAPGRGFQETQYFGPGTRLLVL.

The genes are TRBV6-5 and TRBJ2-1; 8 nucleotides match TRBD2. Losses at the gene ends were 5 bases for V and 4 bases for J; bases not matched to a gene: 7. Germline lookup yields CDR1 MNHEY and CDR2 SVGAGI. The CDR3 has 15 amino acids. The DNA for the CDR3 is TGTGCCAGCAGTCCTAAGCGGGGGCCTTACAATGAGCAGTTCTTC. Its translation: CASSPKRGPYNEQFF.

This clone was recorded only once. This chain connects TRBV4-2 to TRBJ2-3; tentatively, D is TRBD2 (5 bases). Germline-derived CDR1 and CDR2 are LGHNA and YNFKEQ. Deletions cut 4 bases from V and 3 bases from J, with 14 bases between. The CDR3 loop spans 15 amino acids. DNA for the CDR3: TGTGCCAGCAGCCTCGCGTCCCGGGGAACAGATACGCAGTATTTT. This codes for CASSLASRGTDTQYF.

In DNA, the CDR3 is TGTGCCAGCAGCTTAGCGACAGGGCACCGGAACACTGAAGCTTTCTTT. Translation gives CASSLATGHRNTEAFF. J is TRBJ1-1 and V is TRBV7-6; TRBD1 matches at 7 bases. V trimming: 0 bases; J trimming: 1 base; junction bases outside the gene matches: 5. The CDR3 covers 16 residues. In germline, CDR1 is SGHVS, CDR2 FNYEAQ.

V and J are TRBV18 and TRBJ2-1, with D unresolved. V lost 5 bases, J lost 10 bases, and 15 bases lay in between. Germline values: CDR1 KGHSH, CDR2 LQKENI. There are 13 residues in the CDR3. The CDR3 region has the DNA TGTGCCAGCTCAAATGGGGTAGAACAGGAGCAGTTCTTC. It specifies CASSNGVEQEQFF.

This chain uses TRBV6-2 or TRBV6-3 with TRBJ1-1; D might be TRBD1 (5 bases). The CDR3 totals 14 residues. Germline values: CDR1 MNHEY, CDR2 SVGEGT. V was cut by 0 bases and J by 5 bases, with 10 bases left in between. The CDR3 spells CASSYSSGLTEAFF. The CDR3 DNA sequence: TGTGCCAGCAGTTACTCGTCAGGGCTAACTGAAGCTTTCTTT.

The rearrangement uses TRBV5-1 and TRBJ2-1; a possible D gene is TRBD1 (5 bases). CDR3 length: 14 residues. Trimming removed 6 bases at V and 8 bases at J, with 18 bases between. Looked up from germline, CDR1 is SGHRS and CDR2 is YFSETQ. CDR3 region: CASTQGGFGHEQFF. The DNA of the CDR3 is TGCGCCAGCACCCAGGGTGGGTTTGGTCATGAGCAGTTCTTC.